This T cell receptor (beta chain) comes out of a study of T cell responses to AZD1222 COVID-19 vaccine. General observations from the study: Repertoire collection took place solely once the T cell response had peaked. In the spike-specific TCR repertoire, nearly half reportedly target unmutated variant regions.

Germline V gene lookup returns CDR1 SGHTA and CDR2 FQGTGA. With V trimmed by 2 bases and J by 11 bases, 8 bases remained unmatched. This CDR3 contains 14 residues. Generated by immunoSEQ multiplex PCR, the TCRdb table keeps only in-frame clones and is missing some. The table shows 70,000 to 95,000 clones, with roughly 89% occurring only once. Worth noting for this clone: Antigen specificity is unknown.

The chain is built from TRBV7-3 and TRBJ2-3, with 9 positions matching TRBD1. This TCR was sampled from an adult in good health. This material consisted of peripheral blood, taken on day 0 of MenACWY control vaccination. The CDR3 region is CASSLVGDRGKQYF. For the CDR3, the DNA is TGTGCCAGCAGCTTAGTTGGCGACAGGGGGAAGCAGTATTTT.